The clone carrying this T cell receptor (beta chain) was seen many times. The sample comes from a study of T-cell reconstitution after alpha-beta-depleted transplantation in children. As it was prepared, the TCRbeta library received unique molecular identifiers. TCRdb called the PCR reads again in MiXCR, with one record for every CDR3 protein. There are approximately 100,000 distinct CDR3 sequences in the sample; approximately 12% occur only once, and around 13% lies in the top ten. Trimming cost V 4 bases and J 7 bases; bases outside gene matches: 7. The germline CDR1 and CDR2 sequences are SQVTM and ANQGSEA. This CDR3 comprises 15 residues.

The genes are TRBV29-1 and TRBJ1-6; 10 nucleotides match TRBD1. This receptor was taken from a human donor who donated a stem cell graft to a child with inherited bone marrow failure. The sequencing here drew on PBMCs from the stem cell graft donor, taken from the stem cell graft. The CDR3 protein is CSVAIGTGENSPLHF. CDR3 nucleotide sequence: TGCAGCGTTGCCATCGGGACAGGGGAAAATTCACCCCTCCACTTT.